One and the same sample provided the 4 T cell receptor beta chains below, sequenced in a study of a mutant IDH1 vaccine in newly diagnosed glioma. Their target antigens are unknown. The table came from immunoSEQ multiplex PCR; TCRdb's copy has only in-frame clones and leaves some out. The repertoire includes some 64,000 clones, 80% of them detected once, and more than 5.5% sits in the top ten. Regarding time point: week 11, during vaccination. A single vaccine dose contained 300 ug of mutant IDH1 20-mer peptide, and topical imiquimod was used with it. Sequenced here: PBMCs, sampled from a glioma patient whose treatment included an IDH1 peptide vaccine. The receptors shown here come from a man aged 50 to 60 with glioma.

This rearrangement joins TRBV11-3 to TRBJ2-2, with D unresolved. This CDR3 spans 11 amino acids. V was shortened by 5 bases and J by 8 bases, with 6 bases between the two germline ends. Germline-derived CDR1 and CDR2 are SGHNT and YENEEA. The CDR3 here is CASSLLGELFF. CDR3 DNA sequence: TGTGCCAGCAGCCTTCTGGGGGAGCTGTTTTTT.

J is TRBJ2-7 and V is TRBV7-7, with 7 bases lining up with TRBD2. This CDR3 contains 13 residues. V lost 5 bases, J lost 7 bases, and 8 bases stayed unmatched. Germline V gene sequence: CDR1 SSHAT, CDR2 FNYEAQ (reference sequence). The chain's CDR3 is CASSAGRGSEQYF. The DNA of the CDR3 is TGTGCCAGCAGCGCTGGGCGGGGGAGTGAGCAGTACTTC.

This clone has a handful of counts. In DNA form, the CDR3 reads TGTGCCAGCAGTTCCACGGAACAGCCCGAAGCTTTCTTT. Translating it yields CASSSTEQPEAFF. The rearrangement uses TRBV6-6 and TRBJ1-1; D remains ambiguous. Germline V gives CDR1 MNHNY, CDR2 SVGAGI (reference sequence). V dropped 4 bases and J dropped 8 bases, with 14 bases sitting between them. The CDR3 has 13 amino acids.

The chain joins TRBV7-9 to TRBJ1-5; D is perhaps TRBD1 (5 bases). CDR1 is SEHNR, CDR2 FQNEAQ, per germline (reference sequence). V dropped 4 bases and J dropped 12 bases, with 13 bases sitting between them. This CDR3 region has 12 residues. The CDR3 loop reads CASSSPSGFQHF. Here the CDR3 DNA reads TGTGCCAGCAGCTCCCCCTCAGGGTTCCAGCATTTT.